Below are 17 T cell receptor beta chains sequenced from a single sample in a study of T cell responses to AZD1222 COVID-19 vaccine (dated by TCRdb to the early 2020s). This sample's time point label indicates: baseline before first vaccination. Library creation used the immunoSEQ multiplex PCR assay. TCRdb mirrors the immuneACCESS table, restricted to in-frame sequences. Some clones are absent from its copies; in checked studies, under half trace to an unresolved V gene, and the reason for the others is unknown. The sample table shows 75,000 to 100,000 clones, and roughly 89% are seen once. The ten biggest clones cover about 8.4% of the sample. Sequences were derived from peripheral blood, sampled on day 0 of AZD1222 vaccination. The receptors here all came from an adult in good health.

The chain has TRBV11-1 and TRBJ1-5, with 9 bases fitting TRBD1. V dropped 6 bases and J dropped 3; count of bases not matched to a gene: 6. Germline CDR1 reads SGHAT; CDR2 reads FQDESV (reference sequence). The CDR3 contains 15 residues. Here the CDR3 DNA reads TGTGCCAGCAGTCCCGGGACAGGGTTCAATCAGCCCCAGCATTTT. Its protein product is CASSPGTGFNQPQHF.

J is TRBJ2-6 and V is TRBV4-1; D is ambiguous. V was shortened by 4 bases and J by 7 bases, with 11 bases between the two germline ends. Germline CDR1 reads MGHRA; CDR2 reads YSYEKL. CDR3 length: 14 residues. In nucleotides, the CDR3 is TGCGCCAGCAGCCCACTCTCTGCTGCCAACGTCCTGACTTTC. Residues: CASSPLSAANVLTF.

The CDR3 here is CASSLNPTLGGRTDTQYF. The CDR3 bases are TGTGCCAGCAGCCTAAACCCCACCCTCGGGGGGCGCACAGATACGCAGTATTTT. This chain uses TRBV9 with TRBJ2-3; the D gene is possibly TRBD2 (7 bases). CDR3 length equals 18 residues. CDR1 is SGDLS and CDR2 is YYNGEE in the germline V gene. Trimming shortened V by 4 bases and J by 1 base, and 22 bases separated the two germline ends.

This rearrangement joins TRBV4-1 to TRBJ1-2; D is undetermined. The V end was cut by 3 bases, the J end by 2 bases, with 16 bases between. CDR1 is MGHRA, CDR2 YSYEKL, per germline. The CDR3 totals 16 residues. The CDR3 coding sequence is TGCGCCAGCAGCCAGGATAACAGAGATATCAACTATGGCTACACCTTC. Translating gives CASSQDNRDINYGYTF.

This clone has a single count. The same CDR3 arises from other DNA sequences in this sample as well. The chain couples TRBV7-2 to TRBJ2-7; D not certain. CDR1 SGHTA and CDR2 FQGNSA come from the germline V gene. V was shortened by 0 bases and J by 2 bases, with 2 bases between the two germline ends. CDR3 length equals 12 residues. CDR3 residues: CASSLAAYEQYF. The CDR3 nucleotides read TGTGCCAGCAGCTTAGCAGCCTACGAGCAGTACTTC.

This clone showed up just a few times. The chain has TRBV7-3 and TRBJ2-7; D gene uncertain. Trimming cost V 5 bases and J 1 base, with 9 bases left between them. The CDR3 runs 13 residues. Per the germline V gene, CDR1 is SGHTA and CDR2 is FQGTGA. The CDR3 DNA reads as TGTGCCAGCAGCCCGGATGTGTCCTACGAGCAGTACTTC. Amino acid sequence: CASSPDVSYEQYF.

CDR3 region: CASSSRQGAGTDTQYF. The CDR3 region has the DNA TGTGCCAGCAGCAGCCGACAGGGGGCGGGCACAGATACGCAGTATTTT. The V call is TRBV9, the J call TRBJ2-3; 10 bases are a match to TRBD1. CDR3 length: 16 amino acids. CDR1 and CDR2 (germline): SGDLS, YYNGEE. The junction had 6 bases not matched to a gene; V was cut back by 4 bases and J by 1 base.

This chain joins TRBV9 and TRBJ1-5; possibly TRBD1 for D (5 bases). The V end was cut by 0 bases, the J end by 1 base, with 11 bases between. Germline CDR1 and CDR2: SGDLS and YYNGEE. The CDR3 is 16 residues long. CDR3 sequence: CASSVDPGMSNQPQHF. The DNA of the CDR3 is TGTGCCAGCAGCGTAGACCCAGGGATGAGCAATCAGCCCCAGCATTTT.

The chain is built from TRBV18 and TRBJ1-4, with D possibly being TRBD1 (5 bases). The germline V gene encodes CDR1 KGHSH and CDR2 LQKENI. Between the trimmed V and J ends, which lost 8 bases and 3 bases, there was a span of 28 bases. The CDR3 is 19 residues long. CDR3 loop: CASPLDQGRKRVANEKLFF. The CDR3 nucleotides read TGTGCCAGCCCCCTTGACCAGGGACGTAAGAGGGTAGCTAATGAAAAACTGTTTTTT.

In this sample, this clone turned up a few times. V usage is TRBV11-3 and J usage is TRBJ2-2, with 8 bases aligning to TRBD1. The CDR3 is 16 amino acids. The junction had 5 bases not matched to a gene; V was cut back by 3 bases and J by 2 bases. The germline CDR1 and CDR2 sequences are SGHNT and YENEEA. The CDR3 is CASSLGQGANTGELFF. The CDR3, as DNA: TGTGCCAGCAGCTTGGGGCAGGGGGCCAACACCGGGGAGCTGTTTTTT.

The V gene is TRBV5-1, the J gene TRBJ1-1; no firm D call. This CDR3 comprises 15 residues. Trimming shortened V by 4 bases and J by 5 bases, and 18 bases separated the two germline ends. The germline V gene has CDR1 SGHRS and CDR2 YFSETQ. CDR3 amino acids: CASSPTLTPGTEAFF. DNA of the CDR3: TGCGCCAGCAGCCCGACCCTCACACCTGGGACTGAAGCTTTCTTT.

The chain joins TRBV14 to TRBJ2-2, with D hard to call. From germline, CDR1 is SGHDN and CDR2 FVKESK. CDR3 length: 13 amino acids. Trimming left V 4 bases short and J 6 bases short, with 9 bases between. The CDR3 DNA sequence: TGTGCCAGCAGCCGCCTGGTTGCCGGGGAGCTGTTTTTT. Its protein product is CASSRLVAGELFF.

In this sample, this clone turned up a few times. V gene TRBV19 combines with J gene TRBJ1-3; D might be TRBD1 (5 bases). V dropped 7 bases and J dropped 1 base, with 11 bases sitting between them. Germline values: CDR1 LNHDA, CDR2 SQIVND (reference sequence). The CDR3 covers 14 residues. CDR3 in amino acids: CASIVGGSGNTIYF. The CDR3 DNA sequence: TGTGCCAGTATCGTCGGGGGTTCTGGAAACACCATATATTTT.

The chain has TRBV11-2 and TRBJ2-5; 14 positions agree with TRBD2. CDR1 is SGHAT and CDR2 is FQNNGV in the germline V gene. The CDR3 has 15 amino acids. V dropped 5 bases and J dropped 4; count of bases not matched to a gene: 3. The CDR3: CASSQGTSGGETQYF. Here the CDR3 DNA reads TGTGCCAGCAGCCAAGGGACTAGCGGGGGAGAGACCCAGTACTTC.

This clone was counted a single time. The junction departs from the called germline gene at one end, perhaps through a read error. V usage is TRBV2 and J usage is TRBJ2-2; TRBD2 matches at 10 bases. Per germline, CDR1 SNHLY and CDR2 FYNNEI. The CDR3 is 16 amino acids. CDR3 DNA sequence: TGTGCCAGCAGCGAAGCGGGGGGGGCGAACACCGGGGAGCTGTTTTTT. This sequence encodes CASSEAGGANTGELFF.

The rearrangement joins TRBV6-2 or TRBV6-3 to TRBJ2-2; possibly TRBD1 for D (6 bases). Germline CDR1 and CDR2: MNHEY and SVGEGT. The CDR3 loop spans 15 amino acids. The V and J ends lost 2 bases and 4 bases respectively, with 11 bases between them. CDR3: CASSYRGSGTGELFF. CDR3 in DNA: TGTGCCAGCAGTTACAGGGGGTCGGGCACCGGGGAGCTGTTTTTT.

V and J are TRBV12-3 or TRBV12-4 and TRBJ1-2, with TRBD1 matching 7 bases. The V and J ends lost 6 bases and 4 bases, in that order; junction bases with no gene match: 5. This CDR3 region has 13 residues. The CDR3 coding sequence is TGTGCCAGCAGCCGCCGGGACAGCTATGGCTACACCTTC. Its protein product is CASSRRDSYGYTF.